These T cell receptor beta chains were read from a single sample in a study of cytomegalovirus exposure and HLA in healthy donors. Clones were read by immunoSEQ multiplex PCR, and TCRdb kept only the in-frame ones, dropping some. The repertoire includes about 97,000 clones, less than 9.5% of them detected once, and just over 5% sits in the top ten. Sequencing input: PBMCs. The receptors derive from a middle-aged man in good health and CMV-seropositive. The CDR3 runs from the conserved cysteine through the conserved F or W. A D gene is named only where the DNA matches it firmly. Size values are once, few and many counts, or a class for expanded clones, and some rows have none.

clone_size	j_call	v_call	d_call	cdr3_aa	cdr3_nt
few	TRBJ1-1	TRBV25-1	-	CASSELGRGVNTEAFF	TGTGCCAGCAGTGAATTGGGCAGGGGCGTGAACACTGAAGCTTTCTTT
-	TRBJ1-6	TRBV5-1	-	CASSLVSGSYSPLHF	TGCGCCAGCAGCTTGGTTTCAGGGTCCTATTCACCCCTCCACTTT
few	TRBJ2-7	TRBV2	TRBD1	CASSRDRGQSEQYF	TGTGCCAGCAGCCGGGACAGGGGGCAGTCAGAGCAGTACTTC
few	TRBJ1-6	TRBV29-1	TRBD1	CSVGTGSYNSPLHF	TGCAGCGTTGGGACAGGCTCCTATAATTCACCCCTCCACTTT
-	TRBJ2-7	TRBV29-1	-	CSVARGSEQYF	TGCAGCGTTGCACGGGGGTCCGAGCAGTACTTC
many	TRBJ2-7	TRBV6-1	TRBD1	CGAGQAYEQYF	TGTGGGGCGGGACAGGCCTACGAGCAGTACTTC
-	TRBJ1-3	TRBV25-1	TRBD1	CASSERGQGNTIYF	TGTGCCAGCAGTGAAAGGGGGCAAGGAAACACCATATATTTT
few	TRBJ2-5	TRBV4-3	-	CASSQDLEGLKETQYF	TGCGCCAGCAGCCAGGATCTGGAGGGACTCAAAGAGACCCAGTACTTC
-	TRBJ2-2	TRBV5-4	TRBD2	CASSPRTSGRVGELFF	TGTGCCAGCAGCCCCAGGACTAGCGGGAGGGTCGGGGAGCTGTTTTTT
-	TRBJ1-1	TRBV29-1	TRBD1	CSVERGGLGDTEAFF	TGCAGCGTTGAACGAGGGGGCTTAGGGGACACTGAAGCTTTCTTT
few	TRBJ2-7	TRBV6-1	TRBD2	CASMSELARDEQYF	TGTGCCAGCATGAGTGAACTAGCGAGGGACGAGCAGTACTTC
-	TRBJ2-2	TRBV5-6	TRBD2	CASSLAGLAANTGELFF	TGTGCCAGCAGCTTGGCAGGACTAGCGGCGAACACCGGGGAGCTGTTTTTT
-	TRBJ2-2	TRBV6-5	TRBD1	CASNRDRGSGELFF	TGTGCCAGCAACCGGGACAGGGGCTCCGGGGAGCTGTTTTTT
few	TRBJ2-2	TRBV28	TRBD1	CASRGTGTGGRGELFF	TGTGCCAGCAGGGGAACCGGGACAGGGGGCAGGGGGGAGCTGTTTTTT
-	TRBJ2-7	TRBV15	-	CATSREGGGTSYEQYF	TGTGCCACCAGCAGAGAAGGGGGGGGCACCTCCTACGAGCAGTACTTC
few	TRBJ2-7	TRBV27	TRBD1	CASSLSSTGLNYEQYF	TGTGCCAGCAGTTTATCCTCGACAGGGCTCAACTACGAGCAGTACTTC
few	TRBJ1-5	TRBV6-5	TRBD1	CASSRTGGDQPQHF	TGTGCCAGCAGCCGGACAGGCGGGGATCAGCCCCAGCATTTT
few	TRBJ2-2	TRBV27	-	CASSSTLNPTGELFF	TGTGCCAGCAGTTCGACTTTAAATCCCACCGGGGAGCTGTTTTTT
many	TRBJ1-5	TRBV29-1	-	CSVAQGGNQPQHF	TGCAGCGTTGCACAGGGAGGCAATCAGCCCCAGCATTTT
few	TRBJ2-5	TRBV27	-	CASSRDTRGWETQYF	TGTGCCAGCAGCAGGGACACGCGAGGATGGGAGACCCAGTACTTC
few	TRBJ2-3	TRBV30	TRBD2	CAWRSSGRGNTQYF	TGTGCTTGGAGAAGTAGCGGGAGGGGAAATACGCAGTATTTT
few	TRBJ1-4	TRBV5-1	-	CASSLGTTYDRTYNEKLFF	TGCGCCAGCAGCTTGGGCACTACCTACGACAGGACCTATAATGAAAAACTGTTTTTT
few	TRBJ1-1	TRBV28	TRBD1	CAIGQGGLGLGTEAFF	TGTGCCATCGGACAGGGAGGTTTGGGGTTGGGCACTGAAGCTTTCTTT
few	TRBJ2-1	TRBV28	TRBD2	CASSLAGLAGLSSYNEQFF	TGTGCCAGCAGTTTAGCGGGACTAGCGGGGCTAAGCTCCTACAATGAGCAGTTCTTC
-	TRBJ2-5	TRBV6-1	TRBD1	CASSEGTGREETQYF	TGTGCCAGCAGTGAAGGGACAGGGAGAGAAGAGACCCAGTACTTC
few	TRBJ2-1	TRBV5-4	TRBD1	CASSTRQGVGNEQFF	TGTGCCAGCAGCACCAGACAGGGGGTAGGCAATGAGCAGTTCTTC
-	TRBJ1-2	TRBV10-3	-	CAISGTPGTVEGSYTF	TGTGCCATCAGTGGAACTCCCGGGACTGTCGAGGGAAGCTACACCTTC
-	TRBJ1-6	TRBV7-2	-	CASRPAVQLALHF	TGTGCCAGCCGACCAGCGGTACAACTGGCCCTCCACTTT
few	TRBJ1-2	TRBV18	-	CASSLDRNMVGYTF	TGTGCCAGCTCCCTCGACAGGAATATGGTGGGCTACACCTTC
-	TRBJ2-2	TRBV10-3	TRBD1	CAISRDRGTGELFF	TGTGCCATCAGCCGGGACAGGGGAACCGGGGAGCTGTTTTTT
few	TRBJ2-6	TRBV10-3	-	CAISEVHSGANVLTF	TGTGCCATCAGTGAGGTACACTCTGGGGCCAACGTCCTGACTTTC
many	TRBJ2-7	TRBV7-9	TRBD1	CASSLVSRGHYEQYF	TGTGCCAGCAGCTTAGTTAGCAGGGGGCACTACGAGCAGTACTTC
-	TRBJ1-6	TRBV28	TRBD1	CASRGDMGQGNSPLHF	TGTGCCAGCAGGGGGGATATGGGACAGGGAAATTCACCCCTCCACTTT
many	TRBJ2-5	TRBV10-3	TRBD2	CAIRGLAQETQYF	TGTGCCATCAGGGGACTAGCCCAAGAGACCCAGTACTTC
-	TRBJ1-5	TRBV6-5	-	CASSYSPGGQPQHF	TGTGCCAGCAGTTACTCTCCGGGGGGACAGCCCCAGCATTTT
few	TRBJ1-5	TRBV6-1	TRBD1	CASSTSRGSNQPQHF	TGTGCCAGCAGTACCTCCAGGGGGAGCAATCAGCCCCAGCATTTT
-	TRBJ2-7	TRBV27	TRBD2	CASSLGLAGGVEQYF	TGTGCCAGCAGTTTGGGACTAGCGGGAGGGGTGGAGCAGTACTTC
few	TRBJ2-7	TRBV4-3	TRBD1	CASSQGTGYYEQYF	TGCGCCAGCAGCCAAGGGACAGGGTACTACGAGCAGTACTTC
-	TRBJ2-7	TRBV5-1	TRBD2	CASSWASGRAMGEQYF	TGCGCCAGCAGCTGGGCCAGCGGGAGGGCCATGGGCGAGCAGTACTTC
few	TRBJ2-1	TRBV15	-	CAISRGLYNEQFF	TGTGCCATCAGCAGGGGACTGTACAATGAGCAGTTCTTC
-	TRBJ2-5	TRBV7-8	TRBD2	CASSLGSGAQETQYF	TGTGCCAGCAGCTTAGGTAGCGGGGCACAAGAGACCCAGTACTTC
few	TRBJ2-1	TRBV25-1	TRBD2	CASSEYLREDGSYNEQFF	TGTGCCAGCAGTGAATATCTGCGGGAGGACGGGTCCTACAATGAGCAGTTCTTC
few	TRBJ1-2	TRBV28	TRBD1	CASSQMTGAYGYTF	TGTGCCAGCAGTCAAATGACAGGGGCCTATGGCTACACCTTC
-	TRBJ2-2	TRBV19	TRBD2	CASFSGRNMNTGELFF	TGTGCCAGTTTTAGCGGGAGGAACATGAACACCGGGGAGCTGTTTTTT
-	TRBJ2-7	TRBV7-8	TRBD2	CASSLAGLAGLFNEQYF	TGTGCCAGCAGCTTAGCCGGGCTAGCGGGCTTATTCAACGAGCAGTACTTC
few	TRBJ2-7	TRBV5-6	TRBD2	CASSFGLAPSYEQYF	TGTGCCAGCAGCTTTGGACTAGCGCCCTCCTACGAGCAGTACTTC
-	TRBJ2-3	TRBV2	TRBD2	CASSESGVGTDTQYF	TGTGCCAGCAGTGAAAGCGGGGTCGGCACAGATACGCAGTATTTT
few	TRBJ1-2	TRBV4-1	-	CASSQDAVSGPGYTF	TGCGCCAGCAGCCAAGACGCCGTATCAGGGCCGGGCTACACCTTC
-	TRBJ2-5	TRBV30	-	CAWNLGQTQYF	TGTGCCTGGAACCTAGGCCAGACCCAGTACTTC
few	TRBJ1-4	TRBV4-3	-	CASSQDSGISEKLFF	TGCGCCAGCAGCCAAGATTCAGGGATTAGTGAAAAACTGTTTTTT
-	TRBJ1-1	TRBV29-1	-	CSVRGTEAFF	TGCAGCGTTCGAGGTACTGAAGCTTTCTTT